Shown below are 16 T cell receptor beta chains from a single sample sequenced in a study of blood T cell repertoires in COVID-19. Libraries were prepared by immunoSEQ multiplex PCR; TCRdb keeps only in-frame clonotypes and omits some of them. In the table there are about 51,000 clones, approximately 90% of which are singletons. Sequences were obtained from peripheral blood. These receptors were obtained from a man aged 45-60 years with acute or convalescent COVID-19.

The genes are TRBV7-8 and TRBJ2-1; 10 nucleotides match TRBD1. This CDR3 is 17 amino acids long. The V and J ends lost 5 bases and 7 bases, in that order; junction bases with no gene match: 14. Germline CDR1 is SGHVS and CDR2 is FQNEAQ. CDR3 residues: CASSPRLGQGSRNEQFF. CDR3 bases: TGTGCCAGCAGCCCCAGGCTGGGACAGGGGAGTCGGAATGAGCAGTTCTTC.

This chain links TRBV6-5 with TRBJ1-6, with D perhaps TRBD1 (5 bases). CDR3 length: 14 amino acids. Germline CDR1 and CDR2: MNHEY and SVGAGI. V was trimmed by 7 bases and J by 8 bases, leaving 15 bases between them. The CDR3 sequence: CASTTLRGHSPLHF. The CDR3, as DNA: TGTGCCAGCACCACCCTGCGGGGACATTCACCCCTCCACTTT.

This clone has a single count. The genes are TRBV21-1 and TRBJ2-7; the D call in the table, TRBD1, was not verified against the DNA. TRBV21-1 is marked as a pseudogene. The CDR3 runs to 15 residues. Here the CDR3 DNA reads TGTGCCAGCAGCAAAGCGGCACAGGCCCAATACGAGCAGTACTTC. Translation gives CASSKAAQAQYEQYF.

V gene TRBV24-1 combines with J gene TRBJ2-5; 8 bases match TRBD2. With 6 bases clipped from V and 2 bases from J, the junction kept 10 bases outside the gene matches. Per the germline V gene, CDR1 is KGHDR and CDR2 is SFDVKD. CDR3 length: 16 residues. CDR3 amino acids: CATSTRAGGLQETQYF. The CDR3 DNA reads TGTGCCACCAGTACTCGGGCGGGGGGACTACAAGAGACCCAGTACTTC.

The chain employs TRBV28 and TRBJ2-4; 8 bases are a match to TRBD2. With V trimmed by 1 base and J by 13 bases, 3 bases remained unmatched. This CDR3 has 12 residues. Germline CDR1 reads MDHEN; CDR2 reads SYDVKM. Here the CDR3 DNA reads TGTGCCAGCAGTTTATTAGCGGGGCCGCAGTACTTC. Protein product: CASSLLAGPQYF. The whole variable domain, filled in from reference TRBV28 and TRBJ2-4, reads DVKVTQSSRYLVKRTGEKVFLECVQDMDHENMFWYRQDPGLGLRLIYFSYDVKMKEKGDIPEGYSVSREKKERFSLILESASTNQTSMYLCASSLLAGPQYFGAGTRLSVL.

The rearrangement links TRBV4-2 to TRBJ1-4; D is uncertain. In germline, CDR1 is LGHNA, CDR2 YNFKEQ. The V end lost 3 bases, the J end lost 3 bases, and 11 bases lay between the germline ends. The CDR3 extends over 15 amino acids. The CDR3 loop is CASSQVAAANEKLFF. For the CDR3, the DNA is TGTGCCAGCAGCCAGGTTGCGGCGGCTAATGAAAAACTGTTTTTT.

The V call is TRBV19, the J call TRBJ1-2; D not certain. Germline CDR1 is LNHDA and CDR2 is SQIVND (reference sequence). The CDR3 is made up of 14 amino acids. The V gene lost 5 bases and the J gene lost 4 bases, with 14 bases spanning the gap. CDR3 nucleotide sequence: TGTGCCAGTAGTTCCCACGAGGGTGGCTATGGCTACACCTTC. It codes for CASSSHEGGYGYTF.

This chain joins TRBV12-3 or TRBV12-4 and TRBJ2-7; D not resolved. CDR3 length: 13 residues. The V end was cut by 1 base, the J end by 3 bases, with 7 bases between. The CDR3 DNA reads as TGTGCCAGCAGTTTAGGGCCGATCTACGAGCAGTACTTC. Encoded protein: CASSLGPIYEQYF.

The chain carries TRBV21-1 and TRBJ1-1. TRBV21-1 is a known pseudogene. The CDR3 covers 15 residues. CDR3 coding DNA: TGTGCCAGTAAGCGGGGGAGCAGGGGTCAACCTGAAGCTTTCTTT. The encoded protein is CASKRGSRGQPEAFF.

J is TRBJ2-3 and V is TRBV2, with 9 bases that match TRBD1. The germline gives CDR1 SNHLY, CDR2 FYNNEI. The J segment lost 1 base and the V segment lost 7 bases, leaving 3 bases of the junction unmatched. CDR3 length equals 14 residues. The CDR3: CASTRTGGTDTQYF. The DNA of the CDR3 is TGTGCCAGCACCCGGACAGGGGGCACAGATACGCAGTATTTT. The whole variable domain, filled in from reference TRBV2 and TRBJ2-3, reads EPEVTQTPSHQVTQMGQEVILRCVPISNHLYFYWYRQILGQKVEFLVSFYNNEISEKSEIFDDQFSVERPDGSNFTLKIRSTKLEDSAMYFCASTRTGGTDTQYFGPGTRLTVL.

J is TRBJ2-1 and V is TRBV3-1 (or the pseudogene TRBV3-2); TRBD2 agrees at 12 bases. The CDR3 sequence is 17 residues long. After removal of 4 bases from V and 3 bases from J, the junction contained 7 bases not matched to a gene. The V gene's germline CDR1 is LGHDT and CDR2 YNNKEL (reference sequence). The CDR3 sequence: CASSRVSSGGVYNEQFF. CDR3 DNA sequence: TGTGCCAGCAGCCGAGTTTCTAGCGGGGGGGTCTACAATGAGCAGTTCTTC.

The chain is built from TRBV21-1 and TRBJ1-1; the table's D call TRBD1 went unverified against the DNA. TRBV21-1 is given as a pseudogene. This CDR3 has 17 amino acids. CDR3 residues: CASSKGEQGWMNTEAFF. CDR3 sequence (DNA): TGTGCCAGCAGCAAAGGGGAACAGGGGTGGATGAACACTGAAGCTTTCTTT.

In its sample, this clone was seen once. The chain is built from TRBV7-2 and TRBJ2-2; D perhaps matches TRBD2 (6 bases). Germline V gene data show CDR1 as SGHTA and CDR2 as FQGNSA. V lost 8 bases, J lost 6 bases, and 19 bases lay in between. The CDR3 consists of 15 residues. In DNA, the CDR3 is TGTGCCAGCGAGATCCGACTAGGAGGATCCGGGGAGCTGTTTTTT. Encoded protein: CASEIRLGGSGELFF.

The gene calls are TRBV11-2 and TRBJ2-1; no definite D call. V was shortened by 0 bases and J by 7 bases, with 10 bases between the two germline ends. Germline assignment: CDR1 SGHAT and CDR2 FQNNGV. The CDR3 spans 14 residues. CDR3 bases: TGTGCCAGCAGCTTAGATCCGGTTCTAAATGAGCAGTTCTTC. Protein sequence: CASSLDPVLNEQFF.

The chain uses TRBV12-5 and TRBJ2-2; 7 bases are a match to TRBD1. V trimming: 6 bases; J trimming: 6 bases; junction bases outside the gene matches: 10. The length of the CDR3 is 15 residues. Germline values: CDR1 LGHNT, CDR2 FRNRAP. CDR3 sequence reads: CASGLGTDGAGELFF. Here the CDR3 DNA reads TGTGCTAGTGGCCTCGGGACAGACGGCGCCGGGGAGCTGTTTTTT.

This chain links TRBV15 with TRBJ1-2; D possibly corresponds to TRBD1 (6 bases). The ends were cut back, 8 bases at V and 0 bases at J, with 7 bases in the middle. Per the germline V gene, CDR1 is LNHNV and CDR2 is YYDKDF (reference sequence). There are 12 residues in the CDR3. In nucleotides, the CDR3 is TGTGCCACCGGACAGTCTAACTATGGCTACACCTTC. As protein: CATGQSNYGYTF. The full variable domain, completed using reference TRBV15 and TRBJ1-2, is DAMVIQNPRYQVTQFGKPVTLSCSQTLNHNVMYWYQQKSSQAPKLLFHYYDKDFNNEADTPDNFQSRRPNTSFCFLDIRSPGLGDTAMYLCATGQSNYGYTFGSGTRLTVV.